The next 31 T cell receptor beta chains were all read from a single sample in a study of post-analysis software for immune sequencing data. Regarding the study as a whole: Relative to controls, patients had several TRBV segments at higher frequency, with TRBV5-6, TRBV5-1 and TRBV20-1 among these.

No antigen is known for these receptors. The TCR beta cDNA libraries carried unique molecular identifiers. From the PCR reads, TCRdb called clonotypes with MiXCR, one entry per CDR3 protein. The data contain a few hundred thousand distinct CDR3 sequences, approximately 31% of them seen just once; the ten biggest clones take up around 6.1%. The sequenced material came from blood. These receptors were obtained from a girl younger than 18 with multiple sclerosis.

The chain couples TRBV19 to TRBJ2-7; 9 nucleotides agree with TRBD1. The V gene's germline CDR1 is LNHDA and CDR2 SQIVND (reference sequence). V gave up 5 bases and J gave up 4 bases; unmatched junction bases: 6. The CDR3 is 14 residues long. CDR3 in amino acids: CASSPRDREYEQYF. The CDR3, as DNA: TGTGCCAGTAGTCCGAGGGACAGGGAATACGAGCAGTACTTC. The variable domain in full, with the rest retrieved from reference TRBV19 and TRBJ2-7, is DGGITQSPKYLFRKEGQNVTLSCEQNLNHDAMYWYRQDPGQGLRLIYYSQIVNDFQKGDIAEGYSVSREKKESFPLTVTSAQKNPTAFYLCASSPRDREYEQYFGPGTRLTVT.

Regarding this clonotype: At one end, the junction sequence differs from germline, possibly due to a read error. The chain is built from TRBV7-9 and TRBJ2-5; possibly TRBD1 or TRBD2 for D (7 bases each). Looked up from germline, CDR1 is SEHNR and CDR2 is FQNEAQ (reference sequence). This CDR3 has 13 amino acids. CDR3 nucleotides: TGTGCCAGCAGCTCCTCAGGGGGGGAGACCCGGTACTTC. The encoded protein is CASSSSGGETRYF. Looking up the rest from reference TRBV7-9 and TRBJ2-5 gives the full variable domain: DTGVSQNPRHKITKRGQNVTFRCDPISEHNRLYWYRQTLGQGPEFLTYFQNEAQLEKSRLLSDRFSAERPKGSFSTLEIQRTEQGDSAMYLCASSSSGGETRYFGPGTRLLVL.

The chain links TRBV14 to TRBJ2-7; D remains ambiguous. Germline CDR1 and CDR2: SGHDN and FVKESK. Trimming stripped 1 base from V and 1 base from J, with 14 bases between. This CDR3 contains 16 residues. For the CDR3, the DNA is TGTGCCAGCAGCCAAGTTTTGAGAGATGATTCCTACGAGCAGTACTTC. Its translation: CASSQVLRDDSYEQYF.

This sequence joins TRBV20-1 and TRBJ2-1, with 13 nucleotides matching TRBD2. V was clipped by 5 bases and J by 10 bases; unmatched bases: 5. From germline, CDR1 is DFQATT and CDR2 SNEGSKA (reference sequence). The CDR3 length is 13 residues. The CDR3 is CSAAGTSGVEQFF. CDR3 sequence (DNA): TGCAGTGCTGCAGGGACTAGCGGGGTCGAGCAGTTCTTC.

V usage is TRBV11-2 and J usage is TRBJ2-3; TRBD1 agrees at 10 bases. Germline trimming cut 1 base from V and 5 bases from J; bases unmatched to any gene: 9. Germline CDR1 and CDR2: SGHAT and FQNNGV. The CDR3 extends over 17 amino acids. CDR3 in DNA: TGTGCCAGCAGCTTAGTGGGTGGACAGGGGGTAGAAGATACGCAGTATTTT. Protein product: CASSLVGGQGVEDTQYF.

This sequence joins TRBV12-3 or TRBV12-4 and TRBJ1-2; 7 nucleotides agree with TRBD1. This CDR3 is built from 12 residues. Losses at the gene ends were 4 bases for V and 10 bases for J; bases not matched to a gene: 6. The chain's CDR3 is CASSWDSYLYTF. CDR3 bases: TGTGCCAGCAGTTGGGACAGTTACCTCTACACCTTC.

This clonotype was found many times. The J gene is TRBJ2-7, the V gene TRBV28; D ambiguous. V lost 6 bases and J lost 3, with 12 bases in between. The germline CDR1 and CDR2 sequences are MDHEN and SYDVKM. The CDR3 has 13 amino acids. CDR3 coding DNA: TGTGCCAGCAGCCATCCCCAGGACTACGAGCAGTACTTC. Translating gives CASSHPQDYEQYF.

The chain is built from TRBV5-1 and TRBJ1-2, with a possible D match to TRBD1 (5 bases). Germline CDR1 is SGHRS and CDR2 is YFSETQ. V gave up 0 bases and J gave up 4 bases, with 13 bases separating them. The CDR3 runs to 15 residues. DNA for the CDR3: TGCGCCAGCAGCTTGGAGGGGAGAGAAGGCTATGGCTACACCTTC. It is translated as CASSLEGREGYGYTF.

The chain combines TRBV29-1 with TRBJ1-2, with D unresolved. Germline CDR1 SQVTM, CDR2 ANQGSEA. The CDR3 sequence is 12 residues long. The V gene lost 7 bases and the J gene lost 1 base, with 10 bases spanning the gap. CDR3: CSGRINNYGYTF. The CDR3 DNA is TGCAGCGGCCGAATTAATAACTATGGCTACACCTTC.

This chain uses TRBV6-5 with TRBJ2-3; maybe TRBD1 (6 bases). The V end was cut by 0 bases, the J end by 4 bases, with 14 bases between. Germline lookup yields CDR1 MNHEY and CDR2 SVGAGI. This CDR3 is built from 16 residues. The CDR3 bases are TGTGCCAGCAGTTACTCCGGTAGCGAGGGGGCAGATACGCAGTATTTT. This codes for CASSYSGSEGADTQYF.

The gene calls are TRBV4-1 and TRBJ1-2, with 8 bases fitting TRBD1. The V and J ends lost 2 bases and 3 bases, in that order; junction bases with no gene match: 5. CDR3 length: 15 residues. From germline, CDR1 is MGHRA and CDR2 YSYEKL. The CDR3 reads CASSQPTGGDYGYTF. CDR3 sequence (DNA): TGCGCCAGCAGCCAACCTACAGGGGGGGACTATGGCTACACCTTC.

The CDR3 DNA reads TGTGCCAGCAGCTTAACTCCGGGGGCGGGTAGGAACATTCAGTACTTC. It encodes CASSLTPGAGRNIQYF. The chain carries TRBV11-2 and TRBJ2-4; D tentatively reads TRBD1 or TRBD2 (6 bases each). The CDR3 contains 16 residues. The ends were cut back, 2 bases at V and 7 bases at J, with 18 bases in the middle. CDR1 is SGHAT and CDR2 is FQNNGV in the germline V gene.

The sample holds a few counts of this clonotype. This chain uses TRBV20-1 with TRBJ2-3; D is unresolved. Germline CDR1 reads DFQATT; CDR2 reads SNEGSKA (reference sequence). V lost 8 bases and J 1 base, leaving 13 bases between the germline ends. The CDR3 length is 13 residues. The CDR3 region has the DNA TGCAGTCAAAGACCCGCGGGCACAGATACGCAGTATTTT. It is translated as CSQRPAGTDTQYF.

The rearrangement links TRBV18 to TRBJ2-1; D unclear. Germline V gene lookup returns CDR1 KGHSH and CDR2 LQKENI. The CDR3 is made up of 15 amino acids. Trimming stripped 0 bases from V and 1 base from J, with 7 bases between. Here the CDR3 DNA reads TGTGCCAGCTCACCACCCTCCAGGTCCTACAATGAGCAGTTCTTC. Its protein product is CASSPPSRSYNEQFF. The entire variable domain, with the rest obtained from reference TRBV18 and TRBJ2-1, is as follows: NAGVMQNPRHLVRRRGQEARLRCSPMKGHSHVYWYRQLPEEGLKFMVYLQKENIIDESGMPKERFSAEFPKEGPSILRIQQVVRGDSAAYFCASSPPSRSYNEQFFGPGTRLTVL.

The chain combines TRBV5-1 with TRBJ2-7; D gene ambiguous. Germline V gene data show CDR1 as SGHRS and CDR2 as YFSETQ. The CDR3 covers 10 residues. Trimming stripped 7 bases from V and 9 bases from J, with 11 bases between. CDR3 region: CASGQVWQYF. CDR3 nucleotide sequence: TGCGCCAGCGGGCAGGTGTGGCAGTACTTC.

The V call is TRBV5-1, the J call TRBJ2-4; D uncertain. Judging by the DNA end, TRBJ2-7 fits better; the J call may be wrong. The CDR3 consists of 13 residues. Per the germline V gene, CDR1 is SGHRS and CDR2 is YFSETQ. In DNA form, the CDR3 reads TGCGCCAGCAGCTTGGCACACGGTTACGAGCAGTACTTC. Amino acids: CASSLAHGYEQYF.

Regarding this clonotype: One junction end does not reproduce the germline sequence, and a read error may be involved. This chain uses TRBV29-1 with TRBJ1-2; weak D call: TRBD1 (5 bases). The germline V gene encodes CDR1 SQVTM and CDR2 ANQGSEA. The CDR3 is 13 residues long. The CDR3 DNA reads TGCAGCGTAGAAGACAGAACAGCCTATGGCTACACCTTC. Its protein product is CSVEDRTAYGYTF. Full variable domain (outside the CDR3, taken from reference TRBV29-1 and TRBJ1-2): SAVISQKPSRDICQRGTSLTIQCQVDSQVTMMFWYRQQPGQSLTLIATANQGSEATYESGFVIDKFPISRPNLTFSTLTVSNMSPEDSSIYLCSVEDRTAYGYTFGSGTRLTVV.

There are a few counts of this clonotype. This chain links TRBV7-9 with TRBJ1-2, with D possibly being TRBD1 (6 bases). The CDR3 is 14 amino acids. V was pared by 1 base and J by 6 bases, with 12 bases between. The germline gives CDR1 SEHNR, CDR2 FQNEAQ (reference sequence). The CDR3 region is CASSLGRTEDGYTF. CDR3 in DNA: TGTGCCAGCAGCTTAGGCAGGACAGAGGATGGCTACACCTTC.

The rearrangement links TRBV6-5 to TRBJ1-2, with 8 positions matching TRBD1. CDR1 is MNHEY and CDR2 is SVGAGI in the germline V gene. The V gene end was trimmed by 6 bases and the J gene end by 8 bases; junction bases not matched to a gene: 8. The length of the CDR3 is 13 residues. The CDR3 here is CASRYQGAKGYTF. Here the CDR3 DNA reads TGTGCCAGCAGGTATCAGGGGGCGAAAGGCTACACCTTC.

The CDR3 nucleotides are TGTGCCAGCAGCTCCGTAGGGGACACTGAAGCTTTCTTT. It codes for CASSSVGDTEAFF. The rearrangement joins TRBV7-2 to TRBJ1-1, with TRBD1 as a possible D gene (5 bases). The CDR3 has 13 residues. V gave up 4 bases and J gave up 3 bases, with 9 bases separating them. Germline V gene data show CDR1 as SGHTA and CDR2 as FQGNSA.

The chain combines TRBV20-1 with TRBJ2-3; D is ambiguous. The germline CDR1 and CDR2 sequences are DFQATT and SNEGSKA (reference sequence). Trimming removed 4 bases from V and 2 bases from J, with 16 bases in between. The CDR3 is 15 residues long. CDR3 protein: CSAIASQISTDTQYF. CDR3 DNA: TGCAGTGCTATTGCCTCCCAAATATCCACAGATACGCAGTATTTT.

This chain links TRBV20-1 with TRBJ2-3; D is possibly TRBD1 (6 bases). The germline CDR1 and CDR2 sequences are DFQATT and SNEGSKA (reference sequence). With 5 bases removed from V and 4 bases from J, the gap between germline ends came to 16 bases. There are 14 residues in the CDR3. In DNA, the CDR3 is TGCAGTGCTCGCAAAGGGGGTCGGGCAGATACGCAGTATTTT. Protein sequence: CSARKGGRADTQYF.

The J gene is TRBJ2-7, the V gene TRBV4-1; possible D gene TRBD2, 5 bases. The germline gives CDR1 MGHRA, CDR2 YSYEKL. V was trimmed by 0 bases and J by 3 bases, leaving 12 bases between them. This CDR3 contains 15 residues. CDR3 sequence: CASSQEEDSNYEQYF. CDR3 bases: TGCGCCAGCAGCCAAGAAGAGGACTCGAACTACGAGCAGTACTTC.

V is TRBV20-1 and J is TRBJ2-3, with 11 bases that match TRBD2. This CDR3 is built from 16 residues. CDR1 DFQATT and CDR2 SNEGSKA come from the germline V gene (reference sequence). V was pared by 3 bases and J by 4 bases, with 9 bases of the junction left unmatched. The CDR3 nucleotides read TGCAGTGCTAGTACCATAGCGGGGGGGCCCTCAGATACGCAGTATTTT. It yields the protein CSASTIAGGPSDTQYF.

The chain uses TRBV13 and TRBJ2-1; 7 positions agree with TRBD1. The germline V gene has CDR1 PRHDT and CDR2 FYEKMQ (reference sequence). The CDR3 is made up of 13 amino acids. V lost 5 bases to trimming and J lost 10 bases; unmatched junction nucleotides: 8. CDR3 DNA: TGTGCCAGCAGCGAGGGGGCCCTCTACGAGCAGTTCTTC. It yields the protein CASSEGALYEQFF.

The table lists this clonotype with many counts. The V and J genes are TRBV12-3 or TRBV12-4 and TRBJ2-1, with D possibly being TRBD2 (6 bases). The CDR3 loop spans 12 amino acids. V dropped 2 bases and J dropped 9 bases, with 8 bases sitting between them. DNA for the CDR3: TGTGCCAGCAGTTTATTGGGGGGTGAGCAGTTCTTC. Translation: CASSLLGGEQFF.

The rearrangement joins TRBV20-1 to TRBJ2-5; D unresolved. Germline CDR1 reads DFQATT; CDR2 reads SNEGSKA (reference sequence). The CDR3 is made up of 15 amino acids. The ends were cut back, 2 bases at V and 5 bases at J, with 18 bases in the middle. The CDR3 DNA reads TGCAGTGCTAGACCACCGCGGCAGACCGGCGAGACCCAGTACTTC. It yields the protein CSARPPRQTGETQYF.

The chain combines TRBV3-1 with TRBJ2-3, with D perhaps TRBD2 (5 bases). The length of the CDR3 is 15 residues. The ends were cut back, 0 bases at V and 6 bases at J, with 13 bases in the middle. Germline lookup yields CDR1 LGHDT and CDR2 YNNKEL (reference sequence). CDR3 nucleotides: TGTGCCAGCAGCCAAGATGGAGGCTTCACGGATACGCAGTATTTT. Its protein is CASSQDGGFTDTQYF.

The CDR3 sequence is CASSGRVGEQYF. CDR3 sequence (DNA): TGTGCCAGCAGCGGGAGGGTGGGCGAGCAGTACTTC. The chain is built from TRBV9 and TRBJ2-7; D is possibly TRBD2 (6 bases). CDR3 length equals 12 residues. Trimming removed 3 bases from V and 6 bases from J, with 10 bases in between. The germline CDR1 and CDR2 sequences are SGDLS and YYNGEE.

The chain has TRBV20-1 and TRBJ2-3; D gene ambiguous. Per the germline V gene, CDR1 is DFQATT and CDR2 is SNEGSKA (reference sequence). V was trimmed by 4 bases and J by 2 bases, leaving 16 bases between them. The CDR3 extends over 15 amino acids. The CDR3 DNA sequence: TGCAGTGCTACTCGGCCACTCCTTGACACAGATACGCAGTATTTT. Amino acid sequence: CSATRPLLDTDTQYF.

V gene TRBV5-1 combines with J gene TRBJ2-5, with TRBD2 identical over 7 bases. The DNA end is more similar to TRBJ2-7, so the J call may be wrong. Germline V gene lookup returns CDR1 SGHRS and CDR2 YFSETQ. This CDR3 has 17 residues. This CDR3 reads CASSLGNMVTAGIEQYF. Written as DNA, the CDR3 is TGCGCCAGCAGCTTGGGGAACATGGTGACAGCGGGGATCGAGCAGTACTTC.